This T cell receptor (beta chain) was identified in a study of OX40 agonist ivuxolimab in advanced cancers. Generated by immunoSEQ multiplex PCR, the TCRdb table keeps only in-frame clones and is missing some. The sample shows 74,000 or so clones, 80% to 90% of them seen only once. Germline V gene lookup returns CDR1 MNHEY and CDR2 SVGAGI. This CDR3 has 14 residues. V shed 2 bases and J shed 1 base, with 8 bases lying between them. The receptor was derived from an adult with an advanced solid tumor such as melanoma, head and neck, liver or kidney cancer. This rearrangement joins TRBV6-5 to TRBJ1-1, with TRBD1 as a possible D gene (6 bases). Sequenced here: CD4+ or CD8+ T cells sorted from blood, sampled in a trial of the OX40 agonist ivuxolimab. This CDR3 reads CASSYTQGNTEAFF. Written as DNA, the CDR3 is TGTGCCAGCAGTTACACACAGGGGAACACTGAAGCTTTCTTT.